This T cell receptor (beta chain) was retrieved from a study of T-cell memory formation after mild COVID-19. From germline, CDR1 is SGDLS and CDR2 YYNGEE. The CDR3 runs to 17 residues. V dropped 0 bases and J dropped 0; count of bases not matched to a gene: 3. General study points: Whereas later expanders leaned CD4+, clones contracting day 15 to 85 showed a balanced CD4/CD8 makeup. Second-wave clones peaking on day 37 lacked confirmed SARS-CoV-2 specificity.

Concerning this clonotype: What it binds is unknown.

From the 5' RACE reads, TCRdb called clonotypes with MiXCR, one entry per CDR3 protein. The sample consists of approximately 480,000 distinct CDR3 sequences, 18% of them appearing once. This clonotype was sampled from an adult woman who had mild COVID-19 (a few samples of this study predate the infection). Cell type and time point are not known. Source material: PBMCs or a T cell subset sorted from them (not recorded which). This chain links TRBV9 with TRBJ2-6; 7 positions agree with TRBD1. In nucleotides, the CDR3 is TGTGCCAGCAGCGTAGCGACAGGGCACTCTGGGGCCAACGTCCTGACTTTC. It translates to CASSVATGHSGANVLTF. The full variable domain, with the rest looked up from reference TRBV9 and TRBJ2-6, is DSGVTQTPKHLITATGQRVTLRCSPRSGDLSVYWYQQSLDQGLQFLIQYYNGEERAKGNILERFSAQQFPDLHSELNLSSLELGDSALYFCASSVATGHSGANVLTFGAGSRLTVL.